This section outlines one TCR beta chain sequence together with its context. The same CDR3 arises from other DNA sequences in this sample as well. The data belong to a study of blood T cell repertoires in COVID-19. As for the study in general: COVID-19 samples collected from the United States, Italy and Spain covered acute and convalescent phases. From T cells, B-cell-depleted T cells, or PBMCs came the material, which was cDNA or gDNA.

Germline V gene lookup returns CDR1 LNHDA and CDR2 SQIVND (reference sequence). V was shortened by 3 bases and J by 4 bases, with 9 bases between the two germline ends. The CDR3 extends over 13 amino acids. Authors' analysis steps: The assay estimated nucleated cells by amplifying reference gene primers. Assay used: immunoSEQ multiplex PCR; TCRdb lists only in-frame clones, some missing. That table gives V, J and clone size, and the DNA gave D and trimming. This table holds around 200,000 clones, about four fifths found once. This chain uses TRBV19 with TRBJ1-1, with D uncertain. Specimen: peripheral blood. The origin of this receptor is a human donor in a cohort sampled during active COVID-19. CDR3 loop: CASSIDRVTEAFF. The CDR3 DNA is TGTGCCAGTAGTATTGACCGGGTCACTGAAGCTTTCTTT.